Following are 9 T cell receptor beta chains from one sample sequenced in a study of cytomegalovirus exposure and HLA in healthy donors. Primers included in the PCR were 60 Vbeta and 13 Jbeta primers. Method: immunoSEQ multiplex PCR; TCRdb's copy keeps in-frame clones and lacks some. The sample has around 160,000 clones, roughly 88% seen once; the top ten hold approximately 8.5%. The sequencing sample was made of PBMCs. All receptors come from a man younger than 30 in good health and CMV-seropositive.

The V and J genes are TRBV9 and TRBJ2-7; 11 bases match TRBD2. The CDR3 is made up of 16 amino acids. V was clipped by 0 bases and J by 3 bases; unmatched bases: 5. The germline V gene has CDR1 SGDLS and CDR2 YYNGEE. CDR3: CASSVDSSGGIYEQYF. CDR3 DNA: TGTGCCAGCAGCGTAGATTCTAGCGGGGGGATCTACGAGCAGTACTTC.

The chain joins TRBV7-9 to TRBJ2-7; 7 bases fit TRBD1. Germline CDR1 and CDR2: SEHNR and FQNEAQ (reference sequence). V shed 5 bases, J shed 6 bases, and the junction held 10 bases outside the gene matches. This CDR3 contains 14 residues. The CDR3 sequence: CASSPTNNRGEQYF. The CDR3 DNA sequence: TGTGCCAGCAGCCCCACAAATAACAGGGGCGAGCAGTACTTC.

The CDR3 sequence: CASTVAGDAEAFF. The CDR3 DNA reads as TGTGCCAGTACGGTGGCGGGGGACGCTGAAGCTTTCTTT. The rearrangement links TRBV19 to TRBJ1-1; TRBD1 is a possible D gene (5 bases). Germline assignment: CDR1 LNHDA and CDR2 SQIVND (reference sequence). V shed 7 bases and J shed 6 bases, with 15 bases lying between them. CDR3 length: 13 residues. The full variable domain, with the rest looked up from reference TRBV19 and TRBJ1-1, is DGGITQSPKYLFRKEGQNVTLSCEQNLNHDAMYWYRQDPGQGLRLIYYSQIVNDFQKGDIAEGYSVSREKKESFPLTVTSAQKNPTAFYLCASTVAGDAEAFFGQGTRLTVV.

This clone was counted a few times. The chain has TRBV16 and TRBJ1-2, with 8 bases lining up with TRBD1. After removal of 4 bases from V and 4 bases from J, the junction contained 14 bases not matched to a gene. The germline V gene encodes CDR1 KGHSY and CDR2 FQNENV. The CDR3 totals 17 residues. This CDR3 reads CASSRNIGGQDLYGYTF. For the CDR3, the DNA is TGTGCCAGCAGCCGCAATATTGGGGGACAGGATCTCTATGGCTACACCTTC.

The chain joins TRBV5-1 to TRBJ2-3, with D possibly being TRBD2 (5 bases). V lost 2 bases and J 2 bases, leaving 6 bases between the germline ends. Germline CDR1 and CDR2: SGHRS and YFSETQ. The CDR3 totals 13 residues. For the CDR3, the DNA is TGCGCCAGCAGCTTCGGGGTCACAGATACGCAGTATTTT. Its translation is CASSFGVTDTQYF. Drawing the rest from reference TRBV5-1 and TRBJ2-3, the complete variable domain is KAGVTQTPRYLIKTRGQQVTLSCSPISGHRSVSWYQQTPGQGLQFLFEYFSETQRNKGNFPGRFSGRQFSNSRSEMNVSTLELGDSALYLCASSFGVTDTQYFGPGTRLTVL.

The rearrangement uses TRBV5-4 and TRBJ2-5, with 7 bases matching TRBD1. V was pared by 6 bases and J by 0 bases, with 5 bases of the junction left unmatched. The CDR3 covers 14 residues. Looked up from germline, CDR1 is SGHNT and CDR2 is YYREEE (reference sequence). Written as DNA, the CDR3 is TGTGCCAGCATAAACGACAGGGACCAAGAGACCCAGTACTTC. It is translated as CASINDRDQETQYF.

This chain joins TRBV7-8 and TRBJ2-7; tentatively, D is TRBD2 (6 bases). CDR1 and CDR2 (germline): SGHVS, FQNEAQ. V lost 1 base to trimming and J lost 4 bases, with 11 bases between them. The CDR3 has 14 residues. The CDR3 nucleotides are TGTGCCAGCAGCTTAGGCGGAGGGAAGTACGAGCAGTACTTC. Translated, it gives CASSLGGGKYEQYF. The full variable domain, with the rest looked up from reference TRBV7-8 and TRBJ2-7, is GAGVSQSPRYKVAKRGQDVALRCDPISGHVSLFWYQQALGQGPEFLTYFQNEAQLDKSGLPSDRFFAERPEGSVSTLKIQRTQQEDSAVYLCASSLGGGKYEQYFGPGTRLTVT.

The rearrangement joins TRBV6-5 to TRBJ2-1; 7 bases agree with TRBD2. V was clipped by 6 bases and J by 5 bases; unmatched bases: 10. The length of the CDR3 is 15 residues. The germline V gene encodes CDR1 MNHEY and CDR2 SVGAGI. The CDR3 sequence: CASRGGGVRHNEQFF. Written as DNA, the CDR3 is TGTGCCAGCAGGGGTGGGGGGGTGAGGCACAATGAGCAGTTCTTC.

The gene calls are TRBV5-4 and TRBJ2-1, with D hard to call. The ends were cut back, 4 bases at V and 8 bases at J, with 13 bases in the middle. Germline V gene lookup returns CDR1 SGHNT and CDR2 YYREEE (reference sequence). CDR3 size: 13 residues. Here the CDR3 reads CASSESAAYEQFF. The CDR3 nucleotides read TGTGCCAGCAGCGAAAGTGCGGCGTATGAGCAGTTCTTC.